A single sample is the source of the 19 T cell receptor beta chains below, sequenced in a study of blood T cell repertoires in COVID-19. The method was immunoSEQ multiplex PCR; TCRdb's version includes in-frame clones alone and lacks a portion of them. The sample yields more than 300,000 clones, 89% seen once. Sequencing used peripheral blood. The origin of the receptors is a man between 18 and 29 years old who had recovered from COVID-19.

The table lists this clone with a few counts. The gene calls are TRBV29-1 and TRBJ2-3; possibly TRBD1 for D (6 bases). V lost 4 bases, J lost 3 bases, and 11 bases lay in between. Germline values: CDR1 SQVTM, CDR2 ANQGSEA. The CDR3 runs to 13 residues. This chain's CDR3 is CSVGAGTTDTQYF. CDR3 sequence (DNA): TGCAGCGTTGGCGCCGGGACAACAGATACGCAGTATTTT.

This chain uses TRBV29-1 with TRBJ2-4; D unclear. This CDR3 is 13 amino acids long. Germline-derived CDR1 and CDR2 are SQVTM and ANQGSEA. Trimming took 1 base from V and 1 from J, leaving 5 bases between them. In nucleotides, the CDR3 is TGCAGCGTTGAAGCCGGGGCCAAAAACATTCAGTACTTC. Its protein product is CSVEAGAKNIQYF.

CDR3 DNA sequence: TGTGCCAGCAGCGTCACCGGGACTAGGCAAGAGACCCAGTACTTC. Protein sequence: CASSVTGTRQETQYF. V is TRBV9 and J is TRBJ2-5, with TRBD2 matching 8 bases. Germline assignment: CDR1 SGDLS and CDR2 YYNGEE. The junction had 5 bases not matched to a gene; V was cut back by 2 bases and J by 2 bases. This CDR3 contains 15 residues.

The chain links TRBV7-2 to TRBJ1-2; TRBD1 might be the D (6 bases). V dropped 5 bases and J dropped 2 bases, with 15 bases sitting between them. Germline V CDR1 and CDR2: SGHTA, FQGNSA. The CDR3 has 15 residues. This CDR3 reads CASSKGTSQNYGYTF. In nucleotides, the CDR3 is TGTGCCAGCAGCAAGGGGACATCGCAGAACTATGGCTACACCTTC.

CDR3 sequence (DNA): TGCGCCAGCAGCCAACAAACAGGACCTCTTGCACCTTATGGCTACACCTTC. Its protein is CASSQQTGPLAPYGYTF. This chain uses TRBV4-3 with TRBJ1-2, with D tentatively TRBD1 (5 bases). The CDR3 contains 17 residues. Germline CDR1 is LGHNA and CDR2 is YSLEER. Trimming stripped 2 bases from V and 5 bases from J, with 21 bases between.

The V gene is TRBV5-1, the J gene TRBJ1-1; TRBD1 agrees at 7 bases. The CDR3 length is 13 residues. With V trimmed by 5 bases and J by 4 bases, 5 bases remained unmatched. The germline gives CDR1 SGHRS, CDR2 YFSETQ. The DNA of the CDR3 is TGCGCCAGCAGGCCCCAGGGGGGCACTGAAGCTTTCTTT. As protein: CASRPQGGTEAFF. The variable domain in full, completed from reference TRBV5-1 and TRBJ1-1, reads KAGVTQTPRYLIKTRGQQVTLSCSPISGHRSVSWYQQTPGQGLQFLFEYFSETQRNKGNFPGRFSGRQFSNSRSEMNVSTLELGDSALYLCASRPQGGTEAFFGQGTRLTVV.

Turning to this clone: The sample contains more than one DNA sequence encoding this CDR3. The rearrangement joins TRBV7-3 to TRBJ2-1; 11 nucleotides agree with TRBD2. With V trimmed by 2 bases and J by 5 bases, 2 bases remained unmatched. Germline assignment: CDR1 SGHTA and CDR2 FQGTGA. This CDR3 has 15 residues. CDR3 protein: CASSLLAGGNNEQFF. CDR3 in DNA: TGTGCCAGCAGCTTACTAGCGGGAGGTAACAATGAGCAGTTCTTC.

V is TRBV18 and J is TRBJ1-1; a possible D gene is TRBD1 (6 bases). This CDR3 contains 13 residues. V was pared by 4 bases and J by 2 bases, with 8 bases between. Per germline, CDR1 KGHSH and CDR2 LQKENI. The CDR3 sequence: CASSLGTNTEAFF. As DNA, the CDR3 is TGTGCCAGCTCACTCGGGACAAACACTGAAGCTTTCTTT.

V gene TRBV7-9 combines with J gene TRBJ1-6, with D perhaps matching TRBD1 (5 bases). CDR1 is SEHNR, CDR2 FQNEAQ, per germline (reference sequence). Trimming took 5 bases from V and 13 from J, leaving 9 bases between them. CDR3 size: 11 residues. CDR3 nucleotide sequence: TGTGCCAGCAGCACCGGGGGGCCCCTCCACTTT. Protein product: CASSTGGPLHF.

This clone has a handful of counts. The gene calls are TRBV5-4 and TRBJ2-7, with 10 positions matching TRBD2. With V trimmed by 3 bases and J by 2 bases, 11 bases remained unmatched. Germline CDR1 SGHNT, CDR2 YYREEE (reference sequence). This CDR3 comprises 17 residues. The CDR3 coding sequence is TGTGCCAGCAGCTCTGACCCTTTTAGCGGGAGGCCCTACGAGCAGTACTTC. Translation: CASSSDPFSGRPYEQYF.

The CDR3 nucleotides are TGTGCCAGCAGTACGAGTGATGAGCAGTTCTTC. Translation gives CASSTSDEQFF. The rearrangement links TRBV12-3 or TRBV12-4 to TRBJ2-1; unclear D gene. The CDR3 covers 11 residues. Trimming cost V 5 bases and J 8 bases, with 7 bases left between them.

The V gene is TRBV27, the J gene TRBJ2-7; a possible D gene is TRBD2 (6 bases). The CDR3 runs to 14 residues. Looked up from germline, CDR1 is MNHEY and CDR2 is SMNVEV (reference sequence). Trimming removed 2 bases from V and 2 bases from J, with 10 bases in between. The CDR3 sequence: CASSLGGFTYEQYF. CDR3 DNA: TGTGCCAGCAGTTTAGGGGGGTTCACCTACGAGCAGTACTTC.

The rearrangement links TRBV5-4 to TRBJ1-3; 7 bases map to TRBD1. Germline CDR1 SGHNT, CDR2 YYREEE (reference sequence). V shed 4 bases, J shed 4 bases, and the junction held 2 bases outside the gene matches. The CDR3 length is 13 residues. The CDR3 sequence: CASSLGQGNTIYF. In DNA form, the CDR3 reads TGTGCCAGCAGCCTGGGACAGGGAAACACCATATATTTT.

This sequence joins TRBV27 and TRBJ1-2, with 8 bases identical to TRBD1. Germline V lookup: CDR1 MNHEY, CDR2 SMNVEV (reference sequence). The CDR3 is 15 amino acids. With 5 bases clipped from V and 8 bases from J, the junction kept 13 bases outside the gene matches. The DNA for the CDR3 is TGTGCCAGCAGTCAGACAGGGGCGCGGGCTAGGGGCTACACCTTC. Residues: CASSQTGARARGYTF.

The CDR3, as DNA: TGTGCCACCACCGACAGGGCCCCAGGTCCCCTCCACTTT. It translates to CATTDRAPGPLHF. The chain uses TRBV19 and TRBJ1-6; 7 bases are a match to TRBD1. V dropped 10 bases and J dropped 13; count of bases not matched to a gene: 13. The CDR3 runs to 13 residues. The germline CDR1 and CDR2 sequences are LNHDA and SQIVND (reference sequence).

This chain links TRBV10-1 with TRBJ2-7, with TRBD1 identical over 10 bases. V was pared by 5 bases and J by 3 bases, with 4 bases of the junction left unmatched. This CDR3 is built from 14 residues. Germline V gene data show CDR1 as WNHNN and CDR2 as SYGVQD (reference sequence). CDR3 nucleotide sequence: TGCGCCAGCAGTCCGGGACAGGGGCACTACGAGCAGTACTTC. Amino acid sequence: CASSPGQGHYEQYF.

This chain links TRBV7-9 with TRBJ2-1; 11 bases line up with TRBD2. CDR1 and CDR2 from the germline V gene are SEHNR and FQNEAQ (reference sequence). With 1 base clipped from V and 6 bases from J, the junction kept 2 bases outside the gene matches. CDR3 length: 15 residues. The CDR3, as DNA: TGTGCCAGCAGCTTAGGGACTAGCGGGCTCAATGAGCAGTTCTTC. It specifies CASSLGTSGLNEQFF. The full variable domain, in which reference TRBV7-9 and TRBJ2-1 provide the parts outside the CDR3, is DTGVSQNPRHKITKRGQNVTFRCDPISEHNRLYWYRQTLGQGPEFLTYFQNEAQLEKSRLLSDRFSAERPKGSFSTLEIQRTEQGDSAMYLCASSLGTSGLNEQFFGPGTRLTVL.

J is TRBJ1-2 and V is TRBV6-6; 9 bases fit TRBD1. V lost 4 bases and J lost 7; bases outside the gene matches: 7. The CDR3 covers 14 residues. Per germline, CDR1 MNHNY and CDR2 SVGAGI (reference sequence). This chain's CDR3 is CASSFRTGVGGYTF. The CDR3 DNA reads TGTGCCAGCAGTTTCCGGACAGGGGTGGGTGGCTACACCTTC.

This chain uses TRBV19 with TRBJ1-1; D remains unclear. The CDR3 sequence is 11 residues long. Trimming left V 5 bases short and J 7 bases short, with 8 bases between. CDR1 LNHDA and CDR2 SQIVND come from the germline V gene (reference sequence). The DNA of the CDR3 is TGTGCCAGTAGTGCCGAGGGTGAAGCTTTCTTT. Translation gives CASSAEGEAFF.